Below, 29 T cell receptor beta chains from the same sample are listed, as sequenced in a study of blood T cell repertoires in COVID-19. Profiling relied on immunoSEQ multiplex PCR, and the TCRdb table lists in-frame clones only, not all of them. The sample holds about 200,000 clones, 85% to 90% seen once. What was sequenced was peripheral blood. The origin of the receptors is a man aged 18-30 years with active or convalescent COVID-19.

The genes are TRBV5-4 and TRBJ2-3; 8 bases map to TRBD1. Germline loops: CDR1 SGHNT, CDR2 YYREEE (reference sequence). CDR3 length equals 16 residues. V was pared by 0 bases and J by 2 bases, with 5 bases of the junction left unmatched. CDR3 loop: CASSLGDRGPTDTQYF. CDR3 in DNA: TGTGCCAGCAGCTTGGGAGACAGGGGTCCCACAGATACGCAGTATTTT.

The V gene is TRBV11-3, the J gene TRBJ2-2; D perhaps matches TRBD2 (5 bases). CDR3 length: 16 amino acids. V shed 1 base and J shed 7 bases, with 16 bases lying between them. Germline assignment: CDR1 SGHNT and CDR2 YENEEA. The DNA of the CDR3 is TGTGCCAGCAGCTTAGGAGCGGCACAGACGGGCGGGGAGCTGTTTTTT. Its protein is CASSLGAAQTGGELFF.

With regard to this clone: Other DNA sequences in this specimen translate into the identical CDR3. The rearrangement links TRBV5-1 to TRBJ1-2; no firm D call. The V gene's germline CDR1 is SGHRS and CDR2 YFSETQ. V gave up 2 bases and J gave up 0 bases, with 5 bases separating them. The length of the CDR3 is 13 residues. The CDR3: CASSLAANYGYTF. CDR3 sequence (DNA): TGCGCCAGCAGCTTAGCCGCTAACTATGGCTACACCTTC. Full variable domain (remainder filled in from reference TRBV5-1 and TRBJ1-2): KAGVTQTPRYLIKTRGQQVTLSCSPISGHRSVSWYQQTPGQGLQFLFEYFSETQRNKGNFPGRFSGRQFSNSRSEMNVSTLELGDSALYLCASSLAANYGYTFGSGTRLTVV.

The chain uses TRBV6-1 and TRBJ2-7; D is possibly TRBD1 (5 bases). The CDR3 loop spans 13 amino acids. The germline V gene has CDR1 MNHNS and CDR2 SASEGT. Trimming took 3 bases from V and 6 from J, leaving 12 bases between them. The CDR3 loop is CASSDGAWGEQYF. The DNA of the CDR3 is TGTGCCAGCAGTGATGGGGCTTGGGGCGAGCAGTACTTC.

The chain joins TRBV5-5 to TRBJ2-7; D uncertain. Germline V lookup: CDR1 SGHKS, CDR2 YYEKEE (reference sequence). The CDR3 consists of 14 residues. V was shortened by 1 base and J by 6 bases, with 14 bases between the two germline ends. CDR3 DNA: TGTGCCAGCAGCTTGCTGGCGGTTGGAGCCGAGCAGTACTTC. It is translated as CASSLLAVGAEQYF.

This CDR3 reads CASSLTVNYGYTF. For the CDR3, the DNA is TGTGCCAGCAGTCTAACGGTTAACTATGGCTACACCTTC. The V and J genes are TRBV6-5 and TRBJ1-2; unclear D gene. The CDR3 consists of 13 residues. In germline, CDR1 is MNHEY, CDR2 SVGAGI. With 5 bases removed from V and 1 base from J, the gap between germline ends came to 8 bases.

The chain is built from TRBV19 and TRBJ2-3, with TRBD1 as a possible D gene (5 bases). In germline, CDR1 is LNHDA, CDR2 SQIVND (reference sequence). Trimming cost V 5 bases and J 4 bases, with 13 bases left between them. CDR3 length: 14 amino acids. In DNA, the CDR3 is TGTGCCAGTAGTCTGGGGCAGGGTGCAGATACGCAGTATTTT. Residues: CASSLGQGADTQYF.

The chain employs TRBV18 and TRBJ1-1; TRBD1 matches 7 bases. The CDR3 runs 16 residues. Germline V gene lookup returns CDR1 KGHSH and CDR2 LQKENI. Unmatched junction bases numbered 7, after V lost 3 bases and J lost 0 bases. The CDR3 DNA reads as TGTGCCAGCTCACCCGGGACAGCTGCCATGAACACTGAAGCTTTCTTT. Translating it yields CASSPGTAAMNTEAFF.

The gene calls are TRBV5-5 and TRBJ2-7, with 8 bases identical to TRBD1. The CDR3 is 17 residues long. CDR1 and CDR2 (germline): SGHKS, YYEKEE (reference sequence). V dropped 1 base and J dropped 2; count of bases not matched to a gene: 11. CDR3 sequence (DNA): TGTGCCAGCAGCTTGTTAGTCAGGGCAGGGGGCCCCTACGAGCAGTACTTC. Protein product: CASSLLVRAGGPYEQYF.

This clone has just one count. V and J are TRBV28 and TRBJ2-1; 8 nucleotides line up with TRBD2. The CDR3 totals 16 residues. Unmatched junction bases numbered 6, after V lost 2 bases and J lost 3 bases. Germline-derived CDR1 and CDR2 are MDHEN and SYDVKM. As DNA, the CDR3 is TGTGCCAGCAGTTTAGTAATCGCGGGGGGCTACAATGAGCAGTTCTTC. This encodes CASSLVIAGGYNEQFF.

This clone was detected only a few times. The rearrangement links TRBV27 to TRBJ1-6; no definite D call. Trimming removed 2 bases from V and 3 bases from J, with 8 bases in between. The CDR3 runs 15 residues. Germline CDR1 is MNHEY and CDR2 is SMNVEV (reference sequence). The DNA for the CDR3 is TGTGCCAGCAGTTTAGCAGGTGGCTATAATTCACCCCTCCACTTT. Protein: CASSLAGGYNSPLHF.

This chain links TRBV18 with TRBJ2-1, with D perhaps matching TRBD1 (5 bases). V dropped 3 bases and J dropped 0 bases, with 9 bases sitting between them. This CDR3 has 15 amino acids. Germline loops: CDR1 KGHSH, CDR2 LQKENI. CDR3 sequence: CASSPTGGSYNEQFF. CDR3 DNA: TGTGCCAGCTCACCTACAGGTGGCTCCTACAATGAGCAGTTCTTC. The variable domain in full, completed from reference TRBV18 and TRBJ2-1, reads NAGVMQNPRHLVRRRGQEARLRCSPMKGHSHVYWYRQLPEEGLKFMVYLQKENIIDESGMPKERFSAEFPKEGPSILRIQQVVRGDSAAYFCASSPTGGSYNEQFFGPGTRLTVL.

The rearrangement links TRBV6-6 to TRBJ2-2, with 10 bases aligning to TRBD1. The CDR3 is 15 residues long. Germline CDR1 is MNHNY and CDR2 is SVGAGI (reference sequence). Germline trimming cut 4 bases from V and 8 bases from J; bases unmatched to any gene: 7. The CDR3 sequence: CASSLSTGGRGELFF. The CDR3 coding sequence is TGTGCCAGCAGTTTATCGACAGGGGGCAGGGGGGAGCTGTTTTTT.

The rearrangement uses TRBV7-8 and TRBJ1-1, with D perhaps matching TRBD1 (5 bases). V was pared by 3 bases and J by 1 base, with 9 bases between. The CDR3 is made up of 14 amino acids. Germline lookup yields CDR1 SGHVS and CDR2 FQNEAQ. The CDR3 region is CASSLTAENTEAFF. DNA for the CDR3: TGTGCCAGCAGCTTGACAGCCGAGAACACTGAAGCTTTCTTT.

The rearrangement uses TRBV30 and TRBJ1-2; D is perhaps TRBD1 (5 bases). CDR3 length equals 14 residues. CDR1 is GTSNPN, CDR2 SVGIG, per germline (reference sequence). The V gene lost 8 bases and the J gene lost 4 bases, with 20 bases spanning the gap. The CDR3 sequence: CASPRGDSIYGYTF. DNA of the CDR3: TGTGCCAGCCCCCGGGGGGACTCTATCTATGGCTACACCTTC.

The CDR3 coding sequence is TGTGCCAGCAGCTTGGTACAGATGAACACTGAAGCTTTCTTT. Amino acid sequence: CASSLVQMNTEAFF. The chain joins TRBV5-6 to TRBJ1-1; no definite D call. The CDR3 has 14 amino acids. Germline V lookup: CDR1 SGHDT, CDR2 YYEEEE. Trimming stripped 0 bases from V and 0 bases from J, with 6 bases between.

The chain couples TRBV28 to TRBJ1-5; maybe TRBD1 (5 bases). The CDR3 contains 14 residues. Trimming left V 1 base short and J 4 bases short, with 8 bases between. The germline CDR1 and CDR2 sequences are MDHEN and SYDVKM. CDR3 sequence reads: CASSLLGGNQPQHF. The CDR3 DNA follows: TGTGCCAGCAGTTTATTGGGGGGAAATCAGCCCCAGCATTTT.

The chain joins TRBV6-2 or TRBV6-3 to TRBJ2-7; TRBD2 matches 10 bases. CDR3 size: 16 residues. V was clipped by 0 bases and J by 2 bases; unmatched bases: 4. CDR1 and CDR2 (germline): MNHEY, SVGEGT. The CDR3 DNA follows: TGTGCCAGCAGTTACTCTGGAGCGGGAGGGCCCTACGAGCAGTACTTC. Protein product: CASSYSGAGGPYEQYF.

V is TRBV19 and J is TRBJ2-1; the D is unclear. There are 15 residues in the CDR3. Germline V gene sequence: CDR1 LNHDA, CDR2 SQIVND (reference sequence). V gave up 0 bases and J gave up 8 bases, with 14 bases separating them. The CDR3 nucleotides are TGTGCCAGTAGTATAGATAGCCCCTCGAGGTATGAGCAGTTCTTC. Translated: CASSIDSPSRYEQFF.

The V call is TRBV19, the J call TRBJ1-5; D might be TRBD1 (6 bases). The CDR3 runs to 15 residues. V was clipped by 3 bases and J by 1 base, with 10 bases between them. Germline V CDR1 and CDR2: LNHDA, SQIVND (reference sequence). The CDR3 coding sequence is TGTGCCAGTAGTATGGGGGCCAGGAGCAATCAGCCCCAGCATTTT. It codes for CASSMGARSNQPQHF.

V is TRBV5-1 and J is TRBJ2-1, with 7 bases fitting TRBD1. Unmatched junction bases numbered 13, after V lost 7 bases and J lost 6 bases. The germline V gene has CDR1 SGHRS and CDR2 YFSETQ. The CDR3 consists of 15 residues. The CDR3 nucleotides are TGCGCCAGCCGACCCGGGAACAGGGGAAGCAATGAGCAGTTCTTC. Amino acid sequence: CASRPGNRGSNEQFF.

This clone is a singleton in its sample. V is TRBV5-1 and J is TRBJ2-1; D gene uncertain. There are 17 residues in the CDR3. Trimming took off 1 base at V and 0 bases at J, with 14 bases between the two ends. The germline V gene has CDR1 SGHRS and CDR2 YFSETQ. CDR3 region: CASSLNPRADSYNEQFF. In DNA form, the CDR3 reads TGCGCCAGCAGCTTGAATCCCCGAGCCGACTCCTACAATGAGCAGTTCTTC.

This clone turned up a few times. V is TRBV20-1 and J is TRBJ1-2, with a possible D match to TRBD1 (6 bases). The germline V and J ends were trimmed by 8 bases and 8 bases, with 15 bases remaining between them. The germline V gene has CDR1 DFQATT and CDR2 SNEGSKA (reference sequence). This CDR3 is built from 11 residues. CDR3 in amino acids: CSFQGIHGYTF. The CDR3 DNA is TGCAGTTTTCAGGGGATCCACGGCTACACCTTC.

In this sample, this clone turned up once. The chain couples TRBV5-6 to TRBJ2-3; no definite D call. The CDR3 spans 14 residues. Deletions cut 0 bases from V and 6 bases from J, with 11 bases between. The germline V gene has CDR1 SGHDT and CDR2 YYEEEE. CDR3 loop: CASSLGQLSDTQYF. The CDR3 DNA reads as TGTGCCAGCAGCTTGGGGCAGCTTAGCGATACGCAGTATTTT.

The chain is built from TRBV3-1 (or the pseudogene TRBV3-2) and TRBJ2-3; 7 bases map to TRBD2. Germline V gene lookup returns CDR1 LGHDT and CDR2 YNNKEL (reference sequence). V shed 3 bases and J 1 base; nucleotides not matched to a gene: 4. The CDR3 covers 15 residues. The CDR3 region is CASSQERGRTDTQYF. As DNA, the CDR3 is TGTGCCAGCAGCCAGGAGCGGGGACGCACAGATACGCAGTATTTT.

The CDR3, as DNA: TGTGCCAGTAGTACTACCGCCCCGACTACCGAGCAGTACTTC. It yields the protein CASSTTAPTTEQYF. The rearrangement uses TRBV19 and TRBJ2-7; possible D gene TRBD2, 5 bases. There are 14 residues in the CDR3. CDR1 LNHDA and CDR2 SQIVND come from the germline V gene (reference sequence). V lost 4 bases, J lost 6 bases, and 16 bases lay in between.

The V and J genes are TRBV9 and TRBJ2-3; D might be TRBD2 (6 bases). With 4 bases removed from V and 2 bases from J, the gap between germline ends came to 14 bases. CDR1 and CDR2 (germline): SGDLS, YYNGEE. The CDR3 is 15 residues long. The CDR3 DNA sequence: TGTGCCAGCAGCTACCGGGACTTCCCCACAGATACGCAGTATTTT. Amino acid sequence: CASSYRDFPTDTQYF.

This clone has just one count. The chain employs TRBV7-6 and TRBJ2-6, with 8 bases matching TRBD1. J lost 0 bases, V lost 3 bases, and 13 bases had no gene match. The CDR3 loop spans 20 amino acids. The germline gives CDR1 SGHVS, CDR2 FNYEAQ. The CDR3 here is CASSLEPTGTGYSGANVLTF. CDR3 DNA: TGTGCCAGCAGCTTGGAGCCAACCGGGACAGGTTACTCTGGGGCCAACGTCCTGACTTTC.

Regarding this clone: The identical CDR3 is also encoded by other nucleotide sequences in the sample. The chain joins TRBV5-1 to TRBJ2-1; 8 nucleotides agree with TRBD2. The CDR3 totals 15 residues. Trimming took 4 bases from V and 0 from J; bases not matched to a gene: 3. Germline values: CDR1 SGHRS, CDR2 YFSETQ. The CDR3 protein is CASSSGSSSYNEQFF. The CDR3 nucleotides read TGCGCCAGCAGCAGCGGGAGTAGCTCCTACAATGAGCAGTTCTTC.